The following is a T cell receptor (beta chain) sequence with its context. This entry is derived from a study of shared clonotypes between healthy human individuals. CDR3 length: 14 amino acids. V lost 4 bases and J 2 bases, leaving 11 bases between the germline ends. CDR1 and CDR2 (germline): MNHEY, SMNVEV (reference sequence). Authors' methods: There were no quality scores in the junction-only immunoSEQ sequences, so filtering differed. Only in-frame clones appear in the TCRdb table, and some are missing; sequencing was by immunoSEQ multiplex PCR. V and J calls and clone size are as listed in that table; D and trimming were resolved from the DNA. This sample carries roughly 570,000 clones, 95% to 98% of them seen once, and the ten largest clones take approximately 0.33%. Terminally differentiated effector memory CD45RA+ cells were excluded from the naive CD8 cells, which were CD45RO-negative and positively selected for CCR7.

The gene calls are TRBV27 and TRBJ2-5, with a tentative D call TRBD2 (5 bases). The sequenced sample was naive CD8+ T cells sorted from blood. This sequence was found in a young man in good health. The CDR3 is CASSSGLAQETQYF. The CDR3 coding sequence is TGTGCCAGCAGTTCTGGACTGGCTCAAGAGACCCAGTACTTC.